The next 16 T cell receptor beta chains were all read from a single sample in a study of cytomegalovirus exposure and HLA in healthy donors. PCR involved 60 Vbeta and 13 Jbeta primers. Profiling relied on immunoSEQ multiplex PCR, and the TCRdb table lists in-frame clones only, not all of them. This specimen shows tens of thousands of clones; the ten leading clones hold roughly an eighth. Sequencing input: PBMCs. These receptors came from a man between 18 and 29 years old in good health and CMV-seropositive.

CDR3 amino acids: CASSVLTGDRETQYF. CDR3 nucleotide sequence: TGCGCCAGCAGCGTATTGACAGGGGATCGGGAGACCCAGTACTTC. The chain uses TRBV5-1 and TRBJ2-5, with 8 nucleotides matching TRBD1. The CDR3 totals 15 residues. Germline CDR1 is SGHRS and CDR2 is YFSETQ. V was clipped by 4 bases and J by 5 bases; unmatched bases: 10.

The chain employs TRBV18 and TRBJ1-2, with D perhaps matching TRBD1 (6 bases). The CDR3 extends over 15 amino acids. CDR1 is KGHSH, CDR2 LQKENI, per germline. V lost 3 bases and J lost 0, with 11 bases in between. The CDR3 coding sequence is TGTGCCAGCTCACCCCGGGGGGCCTCTAACTATGGCTACACCTTC. Residues: CASSPRGASNYGYTF.

The chain joins TRBV2 to TRBJ2-7; D uncertain. Trimming stripped 6 bases from V and 2 bases from J, with 8 bases between. CDR3 size: 12 residues. The germline V gene encodes CDR1 SNHLY and CDR2 FYNNEI. CDR3 sequence reads: CASRAEAYEQYF. CDR3 DNA: TGTGCCAGCAGAGCAGAGGCCTACGAGCAGTACTTC.

V is TRBV25-1 and J is TRBJ2-7; D possibly corresponds to TRBD2 (6 bases). Deletions cut 7 bases from V and 5 bases from J, with 18 bases between. The CDR3 is 14 amino acids. Germline CDR1 MGHDK, CDR2 SYGVNS. The CDR3 region has the DNA TGTGCCAGCACCCACCGGGGGATTAACCACGAGCAGTACTTC. Its translation: CASTHRGINHEQYF.

This chain connects TRBV7-9 to TRBJ2-5, with 9 bases fitting TRBD1. The CDR3 runs to 13 residues. The ends lost 6 bases at V and 4 bases at J; junction bases unmatched: 3. The germline CDR1 and CDR2 sequences are SEHNR and FQNEAQ (reference sequence). The CDR3 sequence is CASRQGARETQYF. The CDR3, as DNA: TGTGCCAGCAGACAGGGGGCAAGAGAGACCCAGTACTTC. The variable domain in full, with the rest retrieved from reference TRBV7-9 and TRBJ2-5, is DTGVSQNPRHKITKRGQNVTFRCDPISEHNRLYWYRQTLGQGPEFLTYFQNEAQLEKSRLLSDRFSAERPKGSFSTLEIQRTEQGDSAMYLCASRQGARETQYFGPGTRLLVL.

The V and J genes are TRBV6-1 and TRBJ2-3; D perhaps matches TRBD2 (5 bases). Germline values: CDR1 MNHNS, CDR2 SASEGT. The CDR3 loop spans 16 amino acids. V was shortened by 4 bases and J by 1 base, with 15 bases between the two germline ends. This CDR3 reads CASSVTGVRGTDTQYF. DNA for the CDR3: TGTGCCAGCAGTGTAACCGGGGTGAGAGGCACAGATACGCAGTATTTT.

Note on this clone: At the DNA level, this CDR3 is encoded by other sequences in the same sample as well. This sequence joins TRBV19 and TRBJ2-7, with 9 bases identical to TRBD1. This CDR3 spans 13 amino acids. Germline V lookup: CDR1 LNHDA, CDR2 SQIVND (reference sequence). After removal of 6 bases from V and 4 bases from J, the junction contained 4 bases not matched to a gene. CDR3 in amino acids: CASSRDREYEQYF. The CDR3 DNA reads TGTGCCAGTAGCCGGGACAGGGAATACGAGCAGTACTTC.

This sequence joins TRBV5-1 and TRBJ2-5; 7 nucleotides agree with TRBD2. The CDR3 runs to 14 residues. Germline CDR1 reads SGHRS; CDR2 reads YFSETQ. The J segment lost 4 bases and the V segment lost 1 base, leaving 4 bases of the junction unmatched. The CDR3 DNA is TGCGCCAGCAGCTTGTCAGCGGGATCAGAGACCCAGTACTTC. This sequence encodes CASSLSAGSETQYF.

The rearrangement links TRBV5-1 to TRBJ2-1, with D perhaps matching TRBD2 (5 bases). V shed 4 bases and J shed 3 bases, with 17 bases lying between them. The germline CDR1 and CDR2 sequences are SGHRS and YFSETQ. This CDR3 is 16 amino acids long. The CDR3 DNA follows: TGCGCCAGCAGCGCCCTCCCCGGGGATTACTACAATGAGCAGTTCTTC. Translating gives CASSALPGDYYNEQFF.

On this clone: The sample carries other DNA sequences with the same CDR3. This chain links TRBV5-6 with TRBJ2-3; possible D gene TRBD2, 5 bases. V gave up 4 bases and J gave up 2 bases, with 17 bases separating them. CDR1 and CDR2 (germline): SGHDT, YYEEEE. The CDR3 is 16 amino acids. For the CDR3, the DNA is TGTGCCAGCAGCCGGCCCGAGGGAGACCTCACAGATACGCAGTATTTT. Translated, it gives CASSRPEGDLTDTQYF.

The rearrangement joins TRBV5-6 to TRBJ2-3; TRBD2 matches at 11 bases. V gave up 3 bases and J gave up 2 bases; unmatched junction bases: 5. Germline CDR1 is SGHDT and CDR2 is YYEEEE. CDR3 length: 16 residues. In DNA form, the CDR3 reads TGTGCCAGCAGCTCAGGGACTAGCGGATTCACAGATACGCAGTATTTT. This encodes CASSSGTSGFTDTQYF.

The genes are TRBV2 and TRBJ1-1; D remains ambiguous. Trimming pared 2 bases from V and 1 base from J, leaving 5 bases between. The CDR3 runs to 13 residues. CDR1 SNHLY and CDR2 FYNNEI come from the germline V gene. CDR3 loop: CASSETRNTEAFF. DNA of the CDR3: TGTGCCAGCAGTGAAACACGGAACACTGAAGCTTTCTTT.

This clone is medium-sized by frequency. The chain employs TRBV2 and TRBJ1-3; possible D gene TRBD1, 6 bases. The CDR3 sequence is 17 residues long. The germline gives CDR1 SNHLY, CDR2 FYNNEI. Trimming stripped 1 base from V and 0 bases from J, with 13 bases between. CDR3 nucleotide sequence: TGTGCCAGCAGTGAAGAGGGGGGGGGCCCCTCTGGAAACACCATATATTTT. As protein: CASSEEGGGPSGNTIYF.

This chain connects TRBV5-6 to TRBJ2-2; a possible D gene is TRBD2 (6 bases). CDR1 is SGHDT, CDR2 YYEEEE, per germline. The CDR3 contains 14 residues. The V and J ends lost 4 bases and 0 bases respectively, with 7 bases between them. The DNA of the CDR3 is TGTGCCAGCAGCGGGGGGTCGAACACCGGGGAGCTGTTTTTT. It is translated as CASSGGSNTGELFF.

The chain has TRBV7-9 and TRBJ2-5, with a tentative D call TRBD1 (6 bases). Judging by the DNA end, TRBJ2-7 fits better; the J call may be wrong. The CDR3 is 15 amino acids. Germline CDR1 and CDR2: SEHNR and FQNEAQ (reference sequence). The DNA of the CDR3 is TGTGCCAGCAGCTCCTACCGGGACATGAATTACGAGCAGTACTTC. Its protein product is CASSSYRDMNYEQYF.

This chain joins TRBV7-9 and TRBJ2-5, with D possibly being TRBD2 (5 bases). V lost 1 base to trimming and J lost 5 bases, with 14 bases between them. Germline V gene lookup returns CDR1 SEHNR and CDR2 FQNEAQ (reference sequence). This CDR3 has 15 amino acids. Written as DNA, the CDR3 is TGTGCCAGCAGCTTAGGAGTACGGGATGGGGAGACCCAGTACTTC. This sequence encodes CASSLGVRDGETQYF.